This T cell receptor (beta chain) is from a study of blood T cell repertoires in COVID-19. Across the study: Researchers got acute and convalescent COVID-19 samples from the United States, Italy and Spain. PBMCs, B-cell-depleted T cells, or T cells were the source of the cDNA or gDNA that made up the material.

The CDR3 loop spans 15 amino acids. The junction had 6 bases not matched to a gene; V was cut back by 4 bases and J by 7 bases. Germline V lookup: CDR1 SEHNR, CDR2 FQNEAQ (reference sequence). In the source study's methods: Amplification from reference gene primers served as the basis for estimated nucleated cell counts. Profiling relied on immunoSEQ multiplex PCR, and the TCRdb table lists in-frame clones only, not all of them. That table supplies the V and J calls and clone size; D and trimming were determined from the DNA. Of 40,000 to 50,000 clones in the sample, around 85% were seen once. The sequencing input was peripheral blood. The J gene is TRBJ1-6, the V gene TRBV7-9; 8 bases map to TRBD1. The source of this sequence is an elderly woman with acute or convalescent COVID-19. The CDR3: CASSSWTGTNSPLHF. CDR3 coding DNA: TGTGCCAGCAGCTCCTGGACAGGGACCAATTCACCCCTCCACTTT. Filled out from reference TRBV7-9 and TRBJ1-6, the complete variable domain reads DTGVSQNPRHKITKRGQNVTFRCDPISEHNRLYWYRQTLGQGPEFLTYFQNEAQLEKSRLLSDRFSAERPKGSFSTLEIQRTEQGDSAMYLCASSSWTGTNSPLHFGNGTRLTVT.